The 21 T cell receptor beta chains below were found in one sample sequenced in a study of T cell repertoires in breast cancer (dated by TCRdb to the mid-2010s). Libraries were built with emulsion pairing. The instrument given in TCRdb is Illumina MiSeq. Unpaired genes were suppressed in a second nested PCR with blocking oligos, after which Illumina adaptors and barcodes were added in a third nested PCR. TCRdb passed the public sequencing reads through fastp at Q25 and MiXCR, retaining productive beta sequences. Identical CDR3 proteins give one entry, which carries the most common genes and DNA. The sample table contains approximately 40,000 distinct CDR3 sequences; only one count was recorded for about 50% of them. 60% of the sample is in the top ten clones. Paired alpha-beta TCRs of CD8+ T cells were analyzed using an expanded emulsion RT-PCR method with primers for all TCR V genes. Material for sequencing was CD8+ T cells. These receptors all come from a pool of human donors with breast cancer or a healthy control (not recorded which).

The rearrangement joins TRBV20-1 to TRBJ2-3, with a tentative D call TRBD2 (7 bases). The CDR3 runs 14 residues. The V end was cut by 3 bases, the J end by 2 bases, with 12 bases between. Germline V lookup: CDR1 DFQATT, CDR2 SNEGSKA (reference sequence). This CDR3 is CSARGGPATDTQYF. The CDR3 DNA follows: TGCAGTGCTAGGGGGGGGCCCGCCACAGATACGCAGTATTTT.

The V and J genes are TRBV10-3 and TRBJ1-1, with D tentatively TRBD1 (6 bases). The CDR3 loop spans 14 amino acids. Per the germline V gene, CDR1 is ENHRY and CDR2 is SYGVKD. V was trimmed by 2 bases and J by 6 bases, leaving 13 bases between them. The CDR3 protein is CAISEASPGAEAFF. CDR3 in DNA: TGTGCCATCAGTGAGGCCTCCCCAGGGGCTGAAGCTTTCTTT.

The rearrangement links TRBV5-1 to TRBJ1-2, with TRBD1 as a possible D gene (6 bases). The V end was cut by 6 bases, the J end by 2 bases, with 14 bases between. Looked up from germline, CDR1 is SGHRS and CDR2 is YFSETQ. The CDR3 has 14 amino acids. The CDR3 loop reads CASTLGGPNYGYTF. CDR3 DNA: TGCGCCAGCACACTTGGGGGGCCGAACTATGGCTACACCTTC. Drawing the rest from reference TRBV5-1 and TRBJ1-2, the complete variable domain is KAGVTQTPRYLIKTRGQQVTLSCSPISGHRSVSWYQQTPGQGLQFLFEYFSETQRNKGNFPGRFSGRQFSNSRSEMNVSTLELGDSALYLCASTLGGPNYGYTFGSGTRLTVV.

The rearrangement links TRBV14 to TRBJ2-2, with a possible D match to TRBD1 (5 bases). V dropped 4 bases and J dropped 6 bases, with 15 bases sitting between them. This CDR3 region has 15 residues. Germline V gene lookup returns CDR1 SGHDN and CDR2 FVKESK. The CDR3 loop is CASSRDLRGPGELFF. CDR3 bases: TGTGCCAGCAGCCGAGACCTTAGGGGTCCCGGGGAGCTGTTTTTT.

This sequence joins TRBV12-3 or TRBV12-4 and TRBJ2-7; weak D call: TRBD2 (6 bases). V was shortened by 3 bases and J by 6 bases, with 12 bases between the two germline ends. This CDR3 is 13 amino acids long. The CDR3 nucleotides read TGTGCCAGCAGTTTGGGGACTTCAGGCGAGCAGTACTTC. Translated, it gives CASSLGTSGEQYF.

The chain joins TRBV12-3 or TRBV12-4 to TRBJ2-7; tentative D call: TRBD2 (6 bases). This CDR3 is 14 amino acids long. V shed 6 bases and J shed 3 bases, with 15 bases lying between them. The CDR3 region has the DNA TGTGCCAGCAGCCTCGTAGGGACTGGCTACGAGCAGTACTTC. This codes for CASSLVGTGYEQYF.

V usage is TRBV14 and J usage is TRBJ2-3; 7 nucleotides align to TRBD2. CDR1 and CDR2 from the germline V gene are SGHDN and FVKESK. CDR3 size: 14 residues. V gave up 4 bases and J gave up 0 bases; unmatched junction bases: 1. The CDR3 protein is CASSRSGSTDTQYF. In DNA, the CDR3 is TGTGCCAGCAGCCGTAGCGGGAGCACAGATACGCAGTATTTT.

This sequence joins TRBV27 and TRBJ2-3; D possibly corresponds to TRBD2 (6 bases). Trimming took 7 bases from V and 1 from J, leaving 9 bases between them. Germline assignment: CDR1 MNHEY and CDR2 SMNVEV (reference sequence). The CDR3 totals 13 residues. CDR3 nucleotide sequence: TGTGCCAGCAAGTGGGGGGGCACAGATACGCAGTATTTT. Translated, it gives CASKWGGTDTQYF.

The DNA of the CDR3 is TGTGCCAGCTCACCCCTGAGTTACGAGCAGTACTTC. This codes for CASSPLSYEQYF. The chain uses TRBV18 and TRBJ2-7; D gene unclear. Trimming cost V 3 bases and J 4 bases, with 7 bases left between them. The CDR3 is made up of 12 amino acids. Germline V CDR1 and CDR2: KGHSH, LQKENI.

This clonotype was recorded a few times. The V and J genes are TRBV7-2 and TRBJ2-7; D remains unclear. The V gene lost 3 bases and the J gene lost 2 bases, with 8 bases spanning the gap. In germline, CDR1 is SGHTA, CDR2 FQGNSA. The CDR3 is 13 residues long. CDR3: CASSFTTTYEQYF. In DNA, the CDR3 is TGTGCCAGCAGCTTCACTACTACCTACGAGCAGTACTTC. Combining the CDR3 with reference TRBV7-2 and TRBJ2-7 gives the whole variable domain GAGVSQSPSNKVTEKGKDVELRCDPISGHTALYWYRQSLGQGLEFLIYFQGNSAPDKSGLPSDRFSAERTGGSVSTLTIQRTQQEDSAVYLCASSFTTTYEQYFGPGTRLTVT.

Concerning this clonotype itself: A read error may be the cause here, since a much bigger clone is one base away. Since no conserved phenylalanine or tryptophan closes the CDR3, a read error is the likely cause. This chain joins TRBV6-1 and TRBJ2-3, with a possible D match to TRBD2 (5 bases). Germline-derived CDR1 and CDR2 are MNHNS and SASEGT. V dropped 11 bases and J dropped 4 bases, with 16 bases sitting between them. The CDR3 is made up of 13 amino acids. The chain's CDR3 is CAHGISFPDTQYS. CDR3 in DNA: TGTGCCCACGGGATTTCCTTCCCAGATACGCAGTATTCT.

V and J are TRBV27 and TRBJ2-3; possibly TRBD1 or TRBD2 for D (5 bases each). CDR3 size: 13 residues. Germline lookup yields CDR1 MNHEY and CDR2 SMNVEV (reference sequence). The V end lost 6 bases, the J end lost 8 bases, and 15 bases lay between the germline ends. The CDR3 DNA sequence: TGTGCCAGCAGCATAGGGACGGCCCGTACGCAGTATTTT. Protein: CASSIGTARTQYF.

The chain recombines TRBV6-1 with TRBJ2-5; 9 bases agree with TRBD2. CDR1 MNHNS and CDR2 SASEGT come from the germline V gene. The CDR3 sequence is 16 residues long. V lost 0 bases, J lost 5 bases, and 7 bases stayed unmatched. The CDR3 DNA reads as TGTGCCAGCAGTGAAGCGGCCGGGGCGGGAGGGGAGACCCAGTACTTC. It codes for CASSEAAGAGGETQYF.

A few counts support this clonotype. V and J are TRBV30 and TRBJ1-1, with 8 bases fitting TRBD1. In germline, CDR1 is GTSNPN, CDR2 SVGIG (reference sequence). The V segment lost 4 bases and the J segment 7 bases; nucleotides outside the gene matches: 11. This CDR3 has 14 residues. CDR3 sequence: CAWTPNRDRSEAFF. The CDR3 nucleotides read TGTGCCTGGACTCCCAATAGGGACAGGAGTGAAGCTTTCTTT. The whole variable domain, filled in from reference TRBV30 and TRBJ1-1, reads SQTIHQWPATLVQPVGSPLSLECTVEGTSNPNLYWYRQAAGRGLQLLFYSVGIGQISSEVPQNLSASRPQDRQFILSSKKLLLSDSGFYLCAWTPNRDRSEAFFGQGTRLTVV.

This clonotype was counted a few times. J is TRBJ2-1 and V is TRBV10-1; 8 nucleotides line up with TRBD1. This CDR3 is 15 amino acids long. Per the germline V gene, CDR1 is WNHNN and CDR2 is SYGVQD (reference sequence). V was pared by 9 bases and J by 2 bases, with 9 bases of the junction left unmatched. CDR3 residues: CARIPGQGAYNEQFF. For the CDR3, the DNA is TGCGCCAGAATCCCCGGACAGGGTGCCTACAATGAGCAGTTCTTC.

V gene TRBV5-4 combines with J gene TRBJ2-7; either TRBD1 or TRBD2 may fit D (5 bases each). CDR1 is SGHNT, CDR2 YYREEE, per germline (reference sequence). V lost 4 bases and J lost 7, with 21 bases in between. The CDR3 spans 15 residues. CDR3 bases: TGTGCCAGCAGCCCGGACTCGGCCAGGGCGGTAGAGCAGTACTTC. Encoded protein: CASSPDSARAVEQYF. Full variable domain (rest looked up from reference TRBV5-4 and TRBJ2-7): ETGVTQSPTHLIKTRGQQVTLRCSSQSGHNTVSWYQQALGQGPQFIFQYYREEENGRGNFPPRFSGLQFPNYSSELNVNALELDDSALYLCASSPDSARAVEQYFGPGTRLTVT.

This clonotype turned up a few times. V is TRBV28 and J is TRBJ1-6; D remains ambiguous. The CDR3 loop spans 14 amino acids. Germline CDR1 MDHEN, CDR2 SYDVKM. The V gene lost 6 bases and the J gene lost 5 bases, with 11 bases spanning the gap. The CDR3: CASRTSKNNSPLHF. The CDR3 nucleotides are TGTGCCAGCAGGACGTCCAAGAATAATTCACCCCTCCACTTT.

The chain has TRBV2 and TRBJ1-4; D is unclear. The CDR3 runs 15 residues. The ends were cut back, 3 bases at V and 5 bases at J, with 13 bases in the middle. Germline V lookup: CDR1 SNHLY, CDR2 FYNNEI. The CDR3 spells CASSEVRKENEKLFF. Written as DNA, the CDR3 is TGTGCCAGCAGTGAGGTCAGGAAGGAGAATGAAAAACTGTTTTTT.

By sample share, this clonotype is medium-sized. The CDR3 region has the DNA TGTGCCAGCAGCCAGCCGGGAGGAGATACGCAGTATTTT. Residues: CASSQPGGDTQYF. The chain joins TRBV28 to TRBJ2-3; the match to TRBD2 covers 7 bases. The CDR3 length is 13 residues. With V trimmed by 6 bases and J by 5 bases, 5 bases remained unmatched. CDR1 MDHEN and CDR2 SYDVKM come from the germline V gene.

A few counts support this clonotype. The chain couples TRBV7-2 to TRBJ2-7; 11 bases match TRBD2. The CDR3 runs 14 residues. Trimming at V came to 5 bases and at J to 3 bases, leaving 3 bases not matched to a gene. Germline CDR1 is SGHTA and CDR2 is FQGNSA. The CDR3 region has the DNA TGTGCCAGCAGCACGACTAGCGGGATCTACGAGCAGTACTTC. It translates to CASSTTSGIYEQYF.

This clonotype was seen more than once but under ten times. The rearrangement uses TRBV7-9 and TRBJ2-1, with no clear D. Looked up from germline, CDR1 is SEHNR and CDR2 is FQNEAQ (reference sequence). The V and J ends lost 3 bases and 7 bases respectively, with 7 bases between them. CDR3 length: 12 amino acids. CDR3 region: CASSLGVNEQFF. DNA of the CDR3: TGTGCCAGCAGCTTGGGCGTAAATGAGCAGTTCTTC.